Below are 17 T cell receptor beta chains sequenced from a single sample in a study of blood T cell repertoires in COVID-19. Sequencing was performed with immunoSEQ multiplex PCR; in TCRdb, only in-frame clones are kept and a portion is missing. Of 300,000 to 400,000 clones listed, about four fifths are singletons. The sequenced material came from peripheral blood. These receptors all come from a man younger than 45 with active or convalescent COVID-19.

V usage is TRBV7-7 and J usage is TRBJ2-2; TRBD2 agrees at 13 bases. Germline assignment: CDR1 SSHAT and CDR2 FNYEAQ (reference sequence). This CDR3 spans 17 amino acids. V dropped 5 bases and J dropped 1; count of bases not matched to a gene: 4. The chain's CDR3 is CASSRGLAGLNTGELFF. The CDR3 DNA is TGTGCCAGCAGCAGGGGACTAGCGGGGCTGAACACCGGGGAGCTGTTTTTT.

V usage is TRBV4-1 and J usage is TRBJ2-2, with D hard to call. Trimming took 3 bases from V and 7 from J, leaving 21 bases between them. Germline CDR1 and CDR2: MGHRA and YSYEKL. This CDR3 contains 17 residues. In DNA form, the CDR3 reads TGCGCCAGCAGCCATGAGGTTTGGGTGGCCGTTCTCGGGGAGCTGTTTTTT. Its translation is CASSHEVWVAVLGELFF.

The rearrangement uses TRBV12-3 or TRBV12-4 and TRBJ2-3, with 8 bases identical to TRBD2. The CDR3 loop spans 13 amino acids. The V gene end was trimmed by 9 bases and the J gene end by 3 bases; junction bases not matched to a gene: 5. In DNA form, the CDR3 reads TGTGCCAGTATGGCGGGGGGAACAGATACGCAGTATTTT. Amino acids: CASMAGGTDTQYF.

CDR3 residues: CASTQNRGRDTEAFF. In nucleotides, the CDR3 is TGTGCCAGCACCCAAAACAGGGGAAGGGACACTGAAGCTTTCTTT. The V call is TRBV6-5, the J call TRBJ1-1; 7 nucleotides match TRBD1. The CDR3 extends over 15 amino acids. Germline V gene sequence: CDR1 MNHEY, CDR2 SVGAGI. V dropped 7 bases and J dropped 3; count of bases not matched to a gene: 11.

The V call is TRBV4-3, the J call TRBJ1-2, with D perhaps matching TRBD1 (5 bases). Germline values: CDR1 LGHNA, CDR2 YSLEER. This CDR3 is 13 amino acids long. Trimming took off 1 base at V and 7 bases at J, with 10 bases between the two ends. Here the CDR3 reads CASSQAGGSGYTF. CDR3 nucleotide sequence: TGCGCCAGCAGCCAAGCGGGGGGTTCTGGCTACACCTTC.

The chain uses TRBV5-4 and TRBJ2-5; D unresolved. Germline CDR1 reads SGHNT; CDR2 reads YYREEE (reference sequence). The V end was cut by 1 base, the J end by 5 bases, with 9 bases between. The CDR3 length is 13 residues. Here the CDR3 reads CASSLLPRETQYF. The CDR3 DNA reads as TGTGCCAGCAGCTTGCTACCTCGGGAGACCCAGTACTTC.

The chain recombines TRBV9 with TRBJ1-3, with TRBD1 identical over 9 bases. V dropped 1 base and J dropped 0; count of bases not matched to a gene: 2. CDR3 length: 16 residues. CDR1 is SGDLS, CDR2 YYNGEE, per germline. This chain's CDR3 is CASSVKGQGSGNTIYF. The CDR3 DNA sequence: TGTGCCAGCAGCGTAAAGGGACAGGGCTCTGGAAACACCATATATTTT. Complete variable domain (other parts from reference TRBV9 and TRBJ1-3): DSGVTQTPKHLITATGQRVTLRCSPRSGDLSVYWYQQSLDQGLQFLIQYYNGEERAKGNILERFSAQQFPDLHSELNLSSLELGDSALYFCASSVKGQGSGNTIYFGEGSWLTVV.

This chain links TRBV3-1 (or the pseudogene TRBV3-2) with TRBJ2-7, with 8 bases that match TRBD1. Germline trimming cut 0 bases from V and 4 bases from J; bases unmatched to any gene: 5. Germline lookup yields CDR1 LGHDT and CDR2 YNNKEL (reference sequence). The CDR3 runs to 15 residues. The CDR3 nucleotides read TGTGCCAGCAGCCAAGATGCCAGGGGGCAGTACGAGCAGTACTTC. Translating gives CASSQDARGQYEQYF.

The chain joins TRBV5-4 to TRBJ1-6; D is undetermined. CDR1 is SGHNT, CDR2 YYREEE, per germline (reference sequence). Trimming took off 2 bases at V and 8 bases at J, with 5 bases between the two ends. This CDR3 spans 12 amino acids. CDR3 amino acids: CASSLAHSPLHF. CDR3 nucleotide sequence: TGTGCCAGCAGCTTAGCCCATTCACCCCTCCACTTT.

CDR3 DNA: TGTGCCAGCTCACCCCAAGGGACAGGGGGAAACTATGGCTACACCTTC. Translating gives CASSPQGTGGNYGYTF. This sequence joins TRBV18 and TRBJ1-2; 11 nucleotides align to TRBD1. Trimming at V came to 3 bases and at J to 2 bases, leaving 5 bases not matched to a gene. Germline-derived CDR1 and CDR2 are KGHSH and LQKENI. The CDR3 totals 16 residues.

The rearrangement links TRBV19 to TRBJ2-3; D gene ambiguous. The CDR3 totals 13 residues. Between the trimmed V and J ends, which lost 5 bases and 3 bases, there was a span of 9 bases. Germline V gives CDR1 LNHDA, CDR2 SQIVND (reference sequence). In DNA form, the CDR3 reads TGTGCCAGTAGTCTCACGCGGACAGATACGCAGTATTTT. It specifies CASSLTRTDTQYF.

V and J are TRBV3-1 (or the pseudogene TRBV3-2) and TRBJ1-2; weak D call: TRBD1 (5 bases). CDR1 and CDR2 (germline): LGHDT, YNNKEL (reference sequence). V lost 0 bases and J 0 bases, leaving 17 bases between the germline ends. CDR3 length: 18 amino acids. The CDR3 here is CASSQDPYAGPPNYGYTF. The CDR3, as DNA: TGTGCCAGCAGCCAAGACCCGTACGCAGGGCCACCTAACTATGGCTACACCTTC.

This chain links TRBV21-1 with TRBJ1-5; the table's D call, TRBD1, was not checked against the DNA. TRBV21-1 is a recognized pseudogene. This CDR3 is 16 amino acids long. CDR3 loop: CASSVWDRGREQPQHF. The CDR3 DNA reads as TGTGCCAGCAGCGTATGGGACAGGGGGCGGGAACAGCCCCAGCATTTT.

The chain joins TRBV7-2 to TRBJ2-3; the D gene is possibly TRBD2 (6 bases). Germline V gene data show CDR1 as SGHTA and CDR2 as FQGNSA. The V end lost 1 base, the J end lost 6 bases, and 17 bases lay between the germline ends. The length of the CDR3 is 16 residues. The CDR3 loop reads CASSLVPPRLGDTQYF. In DNA form, the CDR3 reads TGTGCCAGCAGCTTAGTGCCCCCAAGACTAGGGGATACGCAGTATTTT. Using reference TRBV7-2 and TRBJ2-3 for the parts outside the CDR3, the full variable domain is GAGVSQSPSNKVTEKGKDVELRCDPISGHTALYWYRQSLGQGLEFLIYFQGNSAPDKSGLPSDRFSAERTGGSVSTLTIQRTQQEDSAVYLCASSLVPPRLGDTQYFGPGTRLTVL.

This clone was seen just once. This rearrangement joins TRBV13 to TRBJ1-4; D is uncertain. Trimming pared 0 bases from V and 10 bases from J, leaving 12 bases between. Germline-derived CDR1 and CDR2 are PRHDT and FYEKMQ (reference sequence). The CDR3 spans 14 residues. CDR3 sequence (DNA): TGTGCCAGCAGCTTAGGCCGGGGAAGGCGAAAACTGTTTTTT. As protein: CASSLGRGRRKLFF.

The gene calls are TRBV7-2 and TRBJ2-7, with TRBD1 identical over 8 bases. The CDR3 loop spans 14 amino acids. J gave up 6 bases and V 4 bases, and 8 bases lay outside the gene matches. Germline V CDR1 and CDR2: SGHTA, FQGNSA. CDR3 amino acids: CASSWAGTGSEQYF. The CDR3, as DNA: TGTGCCAGCAGCTGGGCCGGGACAGGCTCCGAGCAGTACTTC.

The V and J genes are TRBV12-5 and TRBJ1-6; maybe TRBD1 (6 bases). CDR3 size: 14 residues. With 1 base removed from V and 8 bases from J, the gap between germline ends came to 9 bases. Germline CDR1 LGHNT, CDR2 FRNRAP. Written as DNA, the CDR3 is TGTGCTAGTGGTTTGGGGCAGGGGCATTCACCCCTCCACTTT. This translates into CASGLGQGHSPLHF.